This T cell receptor (beta chain) derives from a study of OX40 agonist ivuxolimab in advanced cancers. Looking at the study overall: A mean age of 60 years, range roughly 23 to 79, was recorded, and approximately 85% were male.

Repertoires were generated with immunoSEQ multiplex PCR, while TCRdb's copy carries only in-frame clones and drops some. This repertoire shows under 100,000 clones, 90% found once; its top ten account for 0.15% to 0.2%. There are 18 residues in the CDR3. V was pared by 4 bases and J by 2 bases, with 9 bases of the junction left unmatched. In germline, CDR1 is SGHRS, CDR2 YFSETQ. The sequencing used CD4+ or CD8+ T cells sorted from blood, collected in a trial of the OX40 agonist ivuxolimab. The chain joins TRBV5-1 to TRBJ2-7; 16 bases line up with TRBD2. The clonotype comes from an adult with an advanced solid tumor such as melanoma, head and neck, liver or kidney cancer. The CDR3 protein is CASSVVGLAGGEAYEQYF. The CDR3 bases are TGCGCCAGCAGCGTCGTGGGACTAGCGGGAGGGGAGGCCTACGAGCAGTACTTC.